This T cell receptor beta chain was obtained from a study of blood T cell repertoires in COVID-19. The overall study: COVID-19 samples collected from the United States, Italy and Spain covered acute and convalescent phases. PBMCs, B-cell-depleted T cells, or T cells were the source of the cDNA or gDNA that made up the material.

V was shortened by 2 bases and J by 1 base, with 10 bases between the two germline ends. This CDR3 has 14 residues. The germline V gene has CDR1 SQVTM and CDR2 ANQGSEA. Original handling: The assay estimated nucleated cells by amplifying reference gene primers. Generated by immunoSEQ multiplex PCR, the TCRdb table keeps only in-frame clones and is missing some. The DNA gave D and trimming, while V, J and clone size come from that table. The table lists roughly 140,000 clones, roughly nine tenths of them singletons, with about 4.2% in the top ten. The receptor was derived from an older woman with active or convalescent COVID-19. V is TRBV29-1 and J is TRBJ2-3, with D perhaps TRBD2 (5 bases). Sequenced material: peripheral blood. In DNA, the CDR3 is TGCAGCGTTGAATCTTCCGGGGGCACAGATACGCAGTATTTT. This translates into CSVESSGGTDTQYF.